Listed below are T cell receptor beta chains from one sample, sequenced in a study of memory CD4+ T cells and cytomegalovirus serostatus. Some clones are missing from TCRdb's copy, which holds only in-frame ones; the method was immunoSEQ multiplex PCR. The sample shows approximately 44,000 clones, less than 85% of them seen only once. The sample consisted of memory CD4+ T cells from blood. The receptors were gathered from an adult in good health and CMV-seronegative. Both conserved end residues are part of each CDR3. D genes are given only for firm matches. Clone size is not always given. Where it is, it says once, few, many or a class for expanded clones.

V gene: TRBV4-1
D gene: NA
clone size: once
J gene: TRBJ1-2
CDR3 protein: CASSQDLWGLGYGYTF
CDR3 DNA: TGCGCCAGCAGCCAAGATCTTTGGGGGCTTGGCTATGGCTACACCTTC

V gene: TRBV30
D gene: NA
clone size: NA
J gene: TRBJ1-6
CDR3 protein: CAWSQSGSGNSPLHF
CDR3 DNA: TGTGCCTGGAGTCAATCGGGATCAGGGAATTCACCCCTCCACTTT

V gene: TRBV6-1
D gene: NA
clone size: NA
J gene: TRBJ2-7
CDR3 protein: CASSEKPYEQYF
CDR3 DNA: TGTGCCAGCAGTGAAAAACCCTACGAGCAGTACTTC

V gene: TRBV2
D gene: TRBD1
clone size: NA
J gene: TRBJ1-2
CDR3 protein: CASTLDRGGYTF
CDR3 DNA: TGTGCCAGCACTCTGGACAGGGGAGGCTACACCTTC

V gene: TRBV2
D gene: NA
clone size: NA
J gene: TRBJ2-3
CDR3 protein: CASTGESTDTQYF
CDR3 DNA: TGTGCCAGCACGGGGGAGAGCACAGATACGCAGTATTTT

V gene: TRBV19
D gene: NA
clone size: many
J gene: TRBJ1-2
CDR3 protein: CASSPAQSQGLYGYTF
CDR3 DNA: TGTGCCAGTAGCCCTGCCCAATCCCAGGGCCTCTATGGCTACACCTTC

V gene: TRBV30
D gene: TRBD1
clone size: NA
J gene: TRBJ1-2
CDR3 protein: CALGQTNYGYTF
CDR3 DNA: TGTGCCTTGGGACAGACAAACTATGGCTACACCTTC

V gene: TRBV19
D gene: TRBD2
clone size: NA
J gene: TRBJ2-7
CDR3 protein: CASSIGTSGATYEQYF
CDR3 DNA: TGTGCCAGTAGTATCGGGACTAGCGGGGCCACCTACGAGCAGTACTTC

V gene: TRBV6-5
D gene: NA
clone size: once
J gene: TRBJ1-3
CDR3 protein: CASSYSGPAGGNTIYF
CDR3 DNA: TGTGCCAGCAGTTACTCCGGGCCGGCAGGTGGAAACACCATATATTTT

V gene: TRBV6-1
D gene: NA
clone size: few
J gene: TRBJ2-2
CDR3 protein: CASSEQGSTGELFF
CDR3 DNA: TGTGCCAGCAGTGAACAGGGGTCCACCGGGGAGCTGTTTTTT

V gene: TRBV2
D gene: NA
clone size: medium-sized
J gene: TRBJ1-1
CDR3 protein: CASSDLGGLVWDTEAFF
CDR3 DNA: TGTGCCAGCAGTGATCTTGGGGGGCTTGTATGGGACACTGAAGCTTTCTTT

V gene: TRBV5-1
D gene: NA
clone size: few
J gene: TRBJ1-2
CDR3 protein: CASSQVPLATSSNYGYTF
CDR3 DNA: TGCGCCAGCAGCCAGGTTCCCCTGGCTACATCCTCTAACTATGGCTACACCTTC

V gene: TRBV2
D gene: NA
clone size: NA
J gene: TRBJ1-2
CDR3 protein: CASSEGHDLGYTF
CDR3 DNA: TGTGCCAGCAGTGAGGGGCACGATCTCGGCTACACCTTC

V gene: TRBV6-5
D gene: TRBD1
clone size: few
J gene: TRBJ2-7
CDR3 protein: CASTDRQGAYEQYF
CDR3 DNA: TGTGCCAGCACCGACAGACAGGGGGCCTACGAGCAGTACTTC

V gene: TRBV9
D gene: TRBD2
clone size: NA
J gene: TRBJ2-1
CDR3 protein: CASSPLAGGSNEQFF
CDR3 DNA: TGTGCCAGCAGCCCTCTAGCGGGGGGATCCAATGAGCAGTTCTTC

V gene: TRBV13
D gene: NA
clone size: NA
J gene: TRBJ1-6
CDR3 protein: CASSLVRSRENSPLHF
CDR3 DNA: TGTGCCAGCAGCTTAGTGCGGAGTAGGGAGAATTCACCCCTCCACTTT

V gene: TRBV2
D gene: TRBD1
clone size: NA
J gene: TRBJ2-3
CDR3 protein: CASKRQGTGVNTQYF
CDR3 DNA: TGTGCCAGCAAGAGGCAGGGGACAGGGGTTAATACGCAGTATTTT

V gene: TRBV27
D gene: NA
clone size: NA
J gene: TRBJ1-5
CDR3 protein: CASAVGLWGPQHF
CDR3 DNA: TGTGCCAGCGCTGTCGGTCTCTGGGGGCCCCAGCATTTT

V gene: TRBV7-3
D gene: NA
clone size: NA
J gene: TRBJ2-2
CDR3 protein: CASSLTVQTSFGPNTGELFF
CDR3 DNA: TGTGCCAGCAGCTTAACAGTCCAGACCTCCTTCGGCCCGAACACCGGGGAGCTGTTTTTT

V gene: TRBV15
D gene: TRBD1
clone size: few
J gene: TRBJ1-2
CDR3 protein: CATSRGPGQGHGYTF
CDR3 DNA: TGTGCCACCAGCCGAGGCCCGGGACAGGGGCATGGCTACACCTTC

V gene: TRBV28
D gene: TRBD2
clone size: few
J gene: TRBJ2-3
CDR3 protein: CASSTSGNTDTQYF
CDR3 DNA: TGTGCCAGCAGTACTAGCGGGAACACAGATACGCAGTATTTT

V gene: TRBV4-1
D gene: TRBD2
clone size: NA
J gene: TRBJ2-1
CDR3 protein: CASSPFALAGGPNEQFF
CDR3 DNA: TGCGCCAGCAGCCCCTTTGCCCTAGCGGGGGGGCCTAATGAGCAGTTCTTC

V gene: TRBV5-5
D gene: TRBD1
clone size: NA
J gene: TRBJ1-6
CDR3 protein: CASSSPGTGDSPLHF
CDR3 DNA: TGTGCCAGCAGCTCACCCGGGACAGGGGATTCACCCCTCCACTTT

V gene: TRBV6-5
D gene: NA
clone size: NA
J gene: TRBJ2-7
CDR3 protein: CASSYSRDTYEQYF
CDR3 DNA: TGTGCCAGCAGTTACTCGAGGGACACCTACGAGCAGTACTTC

V gene: TRBV9
D gene: TRBD1
clone size: few
J gene: TRBJ1-1
CDR3 protein: CASSADRQGIGTEAFF
CDR3 DNA: TGTGCCAGCAGCGCAGATCGACAGGGGATAGGAACTGAAGCTTTCTTT

V gene: TRBV18
D gene: NA
clone size: NA
J gene: TRBJ2-1
CDR3 protein: CASSQTTQADNEQFF
CDR3 DNA: TGTGCCAGCTCACAAACCACACAGGCCGACAATGAGCAGTTCTTC

V gene: TRBV7-3
D gene: NA
clone size: NA
J gene: TRBJ1-3
CDR3 protein: CASSLNPQGAGNTIYF
CDR3 DNA: TGTGCCAGCAGCTTAAACCCCCAGGGAGCAGGAAACACCATATATTTT

V gene: TRBV30
D gene: TRBD1
clone size: NA
J gene: TRBJ1-6
CDR3 protein: CAWSPGTGPLALHF
CDR3 DNA: TGTGCCTGGTCACCCGGGACAGGGCCACTGGCCCTCCACTTT

V gene: TRBV6-6
D gene: NA
clone size: NA
J gene: TRBJ2-1
CDR3 protein: CASSYVNGQSEQFF
CDR3 DNA: TGTGCCAGCAGTTACGTTAACGGACAATCTGAGCAGTTCTTC

V gene: TRBV2
D gene: NA
clone size: few
J gene: TRBJ1-1
CDR3 protein: CASSSGGLNTEAFF
CDR3 DNA: TGTGCCAGCAGCTCCGGGGGGTTGAACACTGAAGCTTTCTTT

V gene: TRBV28
D gene: NA
clone size: NA
J gene: TRBJ1-5
CDR3 protein: CASRPRGAPGQPQHF
CDR3 DNA: TGTGCCAGCAGGCCCCGCGGGGCGCCAGGGCAGCCCCAGCATTTT

V gene: TRBV19
D gene: NA
clone size: NA
J gene: TRBJ2-5
CDR3 protein: CASSIDLRGQETQYF
CDR3 DNA: TGTGCCAGTAGTATAGATCTACGGGGGCAAGAGACCCAGTACTTC

V gene: TRBV9
D gene: NA
clone size: NA
J gene: TRBJ2-5
CDR3 protein: CASSPRTVQETQYF
CDR3 DNA: TGTGCCAGCAGCCCCCGGACGGTTCAAGAGACCCAGTACTTC

V gene: TRBV5-1
D gene: TRBD2
clone size: NA
J gene: TRBJ2-1
CDR3 protein: CASSLALAGVVNEQFF
CDR3 DNA: TGCGCCAGCAGCTTGGCGCTAGCGGGGGTAGTCAATGAGCAGTTCTTC

V gene: TRBV6-1
D gene: NA
clone size: few
J gene: TRBJ2-3
CDR3 protein: CASSFGREPTDTQYF
CDR3 DNA: TGTGCCAGCAGTTTCGGACGGGAACCCACAGATACGCAGTATTTT

V gene: TRBV4-1
D gene: TRBD2
clone size: once
J gene: TRBJ2-5
CDR3 protein: CASSRGLAGGYQETQYF
CDR3 DNA: TGCGCCAGCAGCCGCGGACTAGCGGGCGGGTACCAAGAGACCCAGTACTTC

V gene: TRBV5-8
D gene: NA
clone size: few
J gene: TRBJ1-5
CDR3 protein: CASSGGSASNQPQHF
CDR3 DNA: TGTGCCAGCAGCGGGGGGTCCGCGTCCAATCAGCCCCAGCATTTT

V gene: TRBV28
D gene: NA
clone size: NA
J gene: TRBJ1-2
CDR3 protein: CASSPWGGNLNYGYTF
CDR3 DNA: TGTGCCAGCAGTCCTTGGGGGGGGAACCTTAACTATGGCTACACCTTC

V gene: TRBV7-9
D gene: TRBD2
clone size: few
J gene: TRBJ2-1
CDR3 protein: CASSPRRLAGTGEQFF
CDR3 DNA: TGTGCCAGCAGCCCGCGACGGCTAGCGGGGACGGGTGAGCAGTTCTTC

V gene: TRBV28
D gene: TRBD1
clone size: NA
J gene: TRBJ1-2
CDR3 protein: CASTLAGQAANYGYTF
CDR3 DNA: TGTGCCAGCACCCTAGCGGGACAGGCTGCTAACTATGGCTACACCTTC

V gene: TRBV7-7
D gene: TRBD1
clone size: few
J gene: TRBJ2-3
CDR3 protein: CASRRDRETDTQYF
CDR3 DNA: TGTGCTAGCCGCCGGGACAGGGAGACAGATACGCAGTATTTT

V gene: TRBV6-5
D gene: NA
clone size: NA
J gene: TRBJ1-3
CDR3 protein: CASSSSGLRSGNTIYF
CDR3 DNA: TGTGCCAGCAGTTCCTCCGGGCTACGTTCTGGAAACACCATATATTTT

V gene: TRBV6-5
D gene: TRBD1
clone size: NA
J gene: TRBJ1-2
CDR3 protein: CASSYSNRDRSGYTF
CDR3 DNA: TGTGCCAGCAGTTACTCGAATAGGGACAGAAGTGGCTACACCTTC

V gene: TRBV10-3
D gene: TRBD2
clone size: once
J gene: TRBJ2-7
CDR3 protein: CAISSDPPGLGYEQYF
CDR3 DNA: TGTGCCATCAGTTCTGATCCTCCGGGACTAGGCTACGAGCAGTACTTC

V gene: TRBV29-1
D gene: TRBD2
clone size: few
J gene: TRBJ2-3
CDR3 protein: CSTSSGGSTDTQYF
CDR3 DNA: TGCAGCACGAGTAGCGGGGGGAGCACAGATACGCAGTATTTT

V gene: TRBV21-1
D gene: NA
clone size: NA
J gene: TRBJ2-3
CDR3 protein: CASHPRRGTDTQYF
CDR3 DNA: TGTGCCAGCCACCCCCGCCGTGGCACAGATACGCAGTATTTT

V gene: TRBV11-2
D gene: NA
clone size: NA
J gene: TRBJ2-7
CDR3 protein: CASSKGPTSYEQYF
CDR3 DNA: TGTGCCAGCAGCAAGGGACCGACATCCTACGAGCAGTACTTC

V gene: TRBV18
D gene: NA
clone size: NA
J gene: TRBJ2-2
CDR3 protein: CASSPNRGGGELFF
CDR3 DNA: TGTGCCAGCTCCCCCAATAGGGGAGGCGGGGAGCTGTTTTTT

V gene: TRBV2
D gene: TRBD1
clone size: NA
J gene: TRBJ2-3
CDR3 protein: CASSSRQGGRTDTQYF
CDR3 DNA: TGTGCCAGCAGTAGCCGACAGGGGGGCCGCACAGATACGCAGTATTTT

V gene: TRBV21-1
D gene: NA
clone size: NA
J gene: TRBJ2-7
CDR3 protein: CASRRTSGIYEQYF
CDR3 DNA: TGTGCCAGCAGAAGGACATCAGGTATCTACGAGCAGTACTTC